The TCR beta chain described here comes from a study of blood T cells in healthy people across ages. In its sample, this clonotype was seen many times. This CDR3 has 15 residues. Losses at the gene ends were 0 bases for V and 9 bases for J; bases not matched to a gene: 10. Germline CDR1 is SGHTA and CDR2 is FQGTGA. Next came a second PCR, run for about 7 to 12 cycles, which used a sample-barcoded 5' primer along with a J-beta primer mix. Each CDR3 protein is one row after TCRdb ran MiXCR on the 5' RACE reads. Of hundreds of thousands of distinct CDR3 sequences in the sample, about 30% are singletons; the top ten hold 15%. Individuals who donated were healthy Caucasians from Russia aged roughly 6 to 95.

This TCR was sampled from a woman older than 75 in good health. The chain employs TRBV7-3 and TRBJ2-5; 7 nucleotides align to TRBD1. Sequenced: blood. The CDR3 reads CASSLTGLRDSPQYF. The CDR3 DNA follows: TGTGCCAGCAGCTTAACCGGGCTTAGGGACAGCCCCCAGTACTTC.